This T cell receptor (beta chain) was obtained from a study of blood T cell repertoires in COVID-19. Across the study: The United States, Italy and Spain supplied acute and convalescent COVID-19 samples. In each case, the material was cDNA or gDNA derived from T cells, B-cell-depleted T cells, or PBMCs.

In the source study's methods: Quantification of nucleated cells was approximated via reference gene primer amplification. Profiling relied on immunoSEQ multiplex PCR, and the TCRdb table lists in-frame clones only, not all of them. V, J and clone size are those of that table, while D and trimming were read from the DNA. The sample consists of under 250,000 clones, around nine tenths of them appearing once. Germline V gene lookup returns CDR1 SGHVS and CDR2 FQNEAQ. CDR3 length: 12 amino acids. V dropped 5 bases and J dropped 7 bases, with 10 bases sitting between them. This receptor was identified in a woman aged 55-69 years who had recovered from COVID-19. The chain employs TRBV7-8 and TRBJ2-3; D is possibly TRBD2 (6 bases). Sequencing input: peripheral blood. The chain's CDR3 is CASSRSGNTQYF. In DNA form, the CDR3 reads TGTGCCAGCAGCCGTAGCGGCAATACGCAGTATTTT.